This section outlines one TCR beta chain sequence together with its context. The record originates from a study of blood T cell repertoires in COVID-19. Trimming took 2 bases from V and 0 from J; bases not matched to a gene: 4. CDR3 length equals 17 residues. Germline lookup yields CDR1 KGHDR and CDR2 SFDVKD. Only in-frame clones appear in the TCRdb table, and some are missing; sequencing was by immunoSEQ multiplex PCR. Of tens of thousands of clones in the sample, approximately 88% were seen once. The clonotype originates from a woman aged 45-60 years with acute or convalescent COVID-19. Input material: peripheral blood. This sequence joins TRBV24-1 and TRBJ2-1; 9 nucleotides agree with TRBD1. CDR3 residues: CATSDSPGQGSYNEQFF. Written as DNA, the CDR3 is TGTGCCACCAGTGATTCGCCGGGACAGGGCTCCTACAATGAGCAGTTCTTC.